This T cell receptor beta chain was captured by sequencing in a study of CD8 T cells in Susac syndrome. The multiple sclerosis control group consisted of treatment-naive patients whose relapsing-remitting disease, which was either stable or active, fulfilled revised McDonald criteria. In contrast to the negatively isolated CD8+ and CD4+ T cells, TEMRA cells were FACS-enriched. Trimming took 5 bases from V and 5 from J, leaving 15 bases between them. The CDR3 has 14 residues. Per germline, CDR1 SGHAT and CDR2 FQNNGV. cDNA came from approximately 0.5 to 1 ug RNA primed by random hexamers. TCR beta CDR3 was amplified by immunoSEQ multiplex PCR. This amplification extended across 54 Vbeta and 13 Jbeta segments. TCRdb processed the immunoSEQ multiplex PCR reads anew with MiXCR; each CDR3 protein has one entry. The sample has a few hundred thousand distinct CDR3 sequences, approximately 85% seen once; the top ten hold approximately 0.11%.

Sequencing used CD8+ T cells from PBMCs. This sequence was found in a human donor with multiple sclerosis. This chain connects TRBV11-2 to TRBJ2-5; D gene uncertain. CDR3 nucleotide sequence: TGTGCCAGCAGCCCAGACACCCCGGTCGAGACCCAGTACTTC. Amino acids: CASSPDTPVETQYF.